This T cell receptor beta chain stems from a study of blood T cell repertoires in COVID-19. Study in general: Material from acute and convalescent COVID-19 was sourced from the United States, Italy and Spain. Nucleic acid was either cDNA or gDNA, and it came from T cells, B-cell-depleted T cells, or PBMCs.

Germline CDR1 LGHDT, CDR2 YNNKEL (reference sequence). After removal of 1 base from V and 2 bases from J, the junction contained 11 bases not matched to a gene. The CDR3 has 19 amino acids. How the authors handled the data: Estimated nucleated cell counts came from reference gene primer amplification. Assay used: immunoSEQ multiplex PCR; TCRdb lists only in-frame clones, some missing. V and J calls and clone size are those listed in that table; D and trimming were worked out from the DNA. The repertoire includes 180,000 or so clones, roughly 87% of them detected once, and 1.6% sits in the top ten. The genes are TRBV3-1 (or the pseudogene TRBV3-2) and TRBJ2-6; 7 nucleotides match TRBD1. Input material: peripheral blood. This clonotype was sampled from a woman aged 45-60 years with acute or convalescent COVID-19. In DNA, the CDR3 is TGTGCCAGCAGCCAAGCCGGAAGGGGGCGCGTTACTGGGGCCAACGTCCTGACTTTC. It is translated as CASSQAGRGRVTGANVLTF.